Listed below are T cell receptor beta chains from one sample, sequenced in a study of blood T cell repertoires in COVID-19. The table came from immunoSEQ multiplex PCR; TCRdb's copy has only in-frame clones and leaves some out. The data contain 380,000 or so clones, roughly 90% of them singletons. The sequenced material came from peripheral blood. Every receptor here comes from a man aged 40-50 years with acute or convalescent COVID-19. Each CDR3 is given with its conserved first and last residue. The D gene is left open where the match is weak. Clone size is stated in some rows and not others, as once, few, many or a class when expanded.

size: NA
V: TRBV6-5
J: TRBJ1-1
length: 15
D: NA
CDR3: CASTPNRVRNTEAFF
DNA: TGTGCCAGCACCCCCAACAGGGTGAGAAACACTGAAGCTTTCTTT

size: NA
V: TRBV2
J: TRBJ1-1
length: 13
D: NA
CDR3: CASSILQGLEAFF
DNA: TGTGCCAGCAGCATATTGCAGGGGCTTGAAGCTTTCTTT

size: NA
V: TRBV7-6
J: TRBJ1-3
length: 17
D: NA
CDR3: CASSLATPQRSGNTIYF
DNA: TGTGCCAGCAGCTTAGCAACTCCCCAGCGCTCTGGAAACACCATATATTTT

size: NA
V: TRBV10-1
J: TRBJ2-7
length: 14
D: TRBD2
CDR3: CAATSGLVTCEQYF
DNA: TGCGCCGCCACCTCGGGACTAGTCACCTGCGAGCAGTACTTC

size: NA
V: TRBV10-1
J: TRBJ1-5
length: 21
D: NA
CDR3: CASSESNVPQNTAGGGQPQHF
DNA: TGCGCCAGCAGTGAGTCTAACGTTCCCCAAAACACCGCGGGGGGCGGGCAGCCCCAGCATTTT

size: NA
V: TRBV28
J: TRBJ1-3
length: 15
D: NA
CDR3: CASSNSRLQGNTIYF
DNA: TGTGCCAGCAGCAATTCCCGCCTACAGGGAAACACCATATATTTT

size: NA
V: TRBV27
J: TRBJ1-2
length: 15
D: NA
CDR3: CASSFLSPRGYGYTF
DNA: TGTGCCAGCAGTTTCCTCAGTCCCAGAGGATATGGCTACACCTTC

size: NA
V: TRBV28
J: TRBJ1-5
length: 14
D: NA
CDR3: CASNLGQERKPQHF
DNA: TGTGCCAGCAACTTGGGGCAGGAAAGAAAGCCCCAGCATTTT

size: NA
V: TRBV11-3
J: TRBJ2-3
length: 15
D: TRBD1
CDR3: CASSNRQGATDTQYF
DNA: TGTGCCAGCAGCAACAGACAGGGGGCAACAGATACGCAGTATTTT

size: NA
V: TRBV5-1
J: TRBJ1-2
length: 15
D: TRBD1
CDR3: CASSRGQGSNYGHTF
DNA: TGCGCCAGCAGCCGGGGACAGGGGTCTAACTATGGCCACACCTTC

size: NA
V: TRBV5-4
J: TRBJ2-1
length: 18
D: TRBD2
CDR3: CASSLGTSLAGEVNEQFF
DNA: TGTGCCAGCAGCTTGGGGACCTCGCTAGCGGGAGAGGTAAATGAGCAGTTCTTC

size: NA
V: TRBV3-1/TRBV3-2
J: TRBJ2-1
length: 16
D: TRBD2
CDR3: CASSQDLTSGRVEQFF
DNA: TGTGCCAGCAGCCAAGATTTGACTAGCGGGAGGGTTGAGCAGTTCTTC

size: NA
V: TRBV28
J: TRBJ2-2
length: 14
D: NA
CDR3: CASSSTKNTGELFF
DNA: TGTGCCAGCAGCTCGACAAAAAACACCGGGGAGCTGTTTTTT

size: NA
V: TRBV3-1/TRBV3-2
J: TRBJ1-3
length: 13
D: NA
CDR3: CASSPLTGAAIYF
DNA: TGTGCCAGCAGCCCCCTGACAGGAGCGGCCATATATTTT

size: few
V: TRBV11-2
J: TRBJ1-6
length: 14
D: NA
CDR3: CASSLPAGYSPLHF
DNA: TGTGCCAGCAGCTTACCTGCGGGATATTCACCCCTCCACTTT

size: NA
V: TRBV7-2
J: TRBJ1-2
length: 17
D: TRBD1
CDR3: CASSLGGQGATNYGYTF
DNA: TGTGCCAGCAGCTTAGGGGGACAGGGGGCAACTAACTATGGCTACACCTTC

size: NA
V: TRBV14
J: TRBJ1-6
length: 14
D: NA
CDR3: CASSPRVDNSPLHF
DNA: TGTGCCAGCAGCCCTCGGGTAGATAATTCACCCCTCCACTTT

size: NA
V: TRBV18
J: TRBJ2-3
length: 17
D: TRBD2
CDR3: CASSPRTRASGTDTQYF
DNA: TGTGCCAGCTCACCAAGGACTAGGGCTAGCGGAACAGATACGCAGTATTTT

size: NA
V: TRBV7-2
J: TRBJ1-6
length: 13
D: NA
CDR3: CASSVGGDSPLHF
DNA: TGTGCCAGCAGCGTAGGGGGAGATTCACCCCTCCACTTT

size: NA
V: TRBV11-2
J: TRBJ1-2
length: 16
D: NA
CDR3: CASSFGDLTINYGYTF
DNA: TGTGCCAGCAGCTTTGGCGACCTGACAATAAACTATGGCTACACCTTC

size: NA
V: TRBV6-4
J: TRBJ2-7
length: 15
D: TRBD1
CDR3: CASSVTGAPHYEQYF
DNA: TGTGCCAGCAGTGTCACAGGGGCTCCCCACTACGAGCAGTACTTC

size: NA
V: TRBV24-1
J: TRBJ2-5
length: 15
D: TRBD2
CDR3: CATSDPPGGEETQYF
DNA: TGTGCCACCAGTGATCCTCCCGGGGGGGAAGAGACCCAGTACTTC

size: NA
V: TRBV10-3
J: TRBJ1-1
length: 13
D: NA
CDR3: CAISEQGRTEAFF
DNA: TGTGCCATCAGTGAACAGGGACGGACTGAAGCTTTCTTT

size: NA
V: TRBV6-6
J: TRBJ2-1
length: 10
D: NA
CDR3: CATTSGEQFF
DNA: TGTGCCACCACATCCGGGGAGCAGTTCTTC

size: NA
V: TRBV7-3
J: TRBJ2-3
length: 15
D: TRBD2
CDR3: CASSLSGGTTDTQYF
DNA: TGTGCCAGCAGCCTAAGCGGGGGGACCACAGATACGCAGTATTTT

size: NA
V: TRBV11-2
J: TRBJ2-7
length: 12
D: NA
CDR3: CASSSGPGQPDF
DNA: TGTGCCAGCAGCTCTGGGCCCGGACAGCCAGACTTC

size: few
V: TRBV6-6
J: TRBJ2-2
length: 15
D: NA
CDR3: CASSYSDEGTGELFF
DNA: TGTGCCAGCAGTTACTCGGACGAGGGCACCGGGGAGCTGTTTTTT

size: NA
V: TRBV6-2/TRBV6-3
J: TRBJ2-1
length: 13
D: NA
CDR3: CASSYFSYNEQFF
DNA: TGTGCCAGCAGTTATTTCAGTTACAATGAGCAGTTCTTC

size: NA
V: TRBV19
J: TRBJ2-1
length: 15
D: TRBD2
CDR3: CASSTSGSLGNEQFF
DNA: TGTGCCAGTAGTACTAGCGGGAGCCTGGGCAATGAGCAGTTCTTC

size: few
V: TRBV7-6
J: TRBJ2-7
length: 15
D: TRBD1
CDR3: CASSSQQGASYEQYF
DNA: TGTGCCAGCAGCTCCCAGCAGGGGGCCTCCTACGAGCAGTACTTC

size: NA
V: TRBV7-9
J: TRBJ2-1
length: 12
D: NA
CDR3: CATTKGGGEQFF
DNA: TGTGCCACCACCAAGGGGGGTGGCGAGCAGTTCTTC

size: NA
V: TRBV27
J: TRBJ2-3
length: 16
D: TRBD1
CDR3: CASSITGTGVLGTQYF
DNA: TGTGCCAGCAGTATTACCGGGACAGGGGTCTTGGGTACGCAGTATTTT

size: NA
V: TRBV2
J: TRBJ2-3
length: 14
D: NA
CDR3: CASTLDRGTDTQYF
DNA: TGTGCCAGCACTCTCGACAGAGGCACAGATACGCAGTATTTT

size: NA
V: TRBV6-5
J: TRBJ2-6
length: 15
D: NA
CDR3: CASRRSSAGANVLTF
DNA: TGTGCCAGCAGACGTTCGAGCGCTGGGGCCAACGTCCTGACTTTC

size: NA
V: TRBV23-1
J: TRBJ2-5
length: 17
D: TRBD2
CDR3: CASSALGASGEGATQYF
DNA: TGCGCCAGCAGCGCATTGGGGGCTAGCGGGGAAGGGGCGACCCAGTACTTC

size: NA
V: TRBV18
J: TRBJ1-6
length: 14
D: TRBD1
CDR3: CASSPDRASSPLHF
DNA: TGTGCCAGCTCACCCGACAGGGCTAGTTCACCCCTCCACTTT

size: NA
V: TRBV11-3
J: TRBJ2-7
length: 14
D: NA
CDR3: CASSLSGDSYEQYF
DNA: TGTGCCAGCAGCCTCTCAGGGGACTCCTACGAGCAGTACTTC

size: few
V: TRBV7-3
J: TRBJ2-1
length: 17
D: TRBD2
CDR3: CASSPQLAGGPINEQFF
DNA: TGTGCCAGCAGCCCCCAGCTGGCGGGAGGGCCGATCAATGAGCAGTTCTTC

size: few
V: TRBV7-3
J: TRBJ2-2
length: 16
D: TRBD1
CDR3: CASSPPGQGFSGELFF
DNA: TGTGCCAGCAGCCCTCCGGGACAGGGATTCTCCGGGGAGCTGTTTTTT

size: NA
V: TRBV18
J: TRBJ2-3
length: 14
D: NA
CDR3: CASSGPTSTDTQYF
DNA: TGTGCCAGCTCAGGGCCTACTAGCACAGATACGCAGTATTTT

size: few
V: TRBV6-6
J: TRBJ1-6
length: 15
D: TRBD1
CDR3: CASSPHRGLDSPLHF
DNA: TGTGCCAGCAGTCCTCACAGGGGTTTGGATTCACCCCTCCACTTT

size: NA
V: TRBV19
J: TRBJ2-2
length: 16
D: NA
CDR3: CASSISAPSNTGELFF
DNA: TGTGCCAGTAGTATAAGTGCCCCAAGCAACACCGGGGAGCTGTTTTTT

size: NA
V: TRBV19
J: TRBJ1-4
length: 15
D: TRBD1
CDR3: CASISWGQGEEKLFF
DNA: TGTGCCAGTATTTCGTGGGGACAGGGTGAAGAAAAACTGTTTTTT

size: NA
V: TRBV18
J: TRBJ1-6
length: 13
D: NA
CDR3: CASSPTHNSPLHF
DNA: TGTGCCAGCTCACCCACACATAATTCACCCCTCCACTTT

size: NA
V: TRBV7-9
J: TRBJ2-5
length: 15
D: NA
CDR3: CASSLGYRGMQTQYF
DNA: TGTGCCAGCAGCTTAGGTTATAGGGGGATGCAGACCCAGTACTTC

size: once
V: TRBV7-7
J: TRBJ2-2
length: 15
D: TRBD2
CDR3: CASSSGLAEGGELFF
DNA: TGTGCTAGCAGCTCGGGACTAGCGGAAGGCGGGGAGCTGTTTTTT

size: once
V: TRBV9
J: TRBJ2-1
length: 16
D: NA
CDR3: CASSVVGRATYNEQFF
DNA: TGTGCCAGCAGCGTAGTAGGCAGGGCAACCTACAATGAGCAGTTCTTC

size: NA
V: TRBV7-8
J: TRBJ2-1
length: 15
D: TRBD2
CDR3: CASGKGLAGGDEQFF
DNA: TGTGCCAGCGGAAAGGGACTAGCGGGAGGCGATGAGCAGTTCTTC

size: NA
V: TRBV6-5
J: TRBJ2-3
length: 15
D: NA
CDR3: CASSRPPVSTDTQYF
DNA: TGTGCCAGCAGTCGCCCGCCAGTTAGCACAGATACGCAGTATTTT

size: NA
V: TRBV19
J: TRBJ2-3
length: 13
D: NA
CDR3: CASSIGGTDTQYF
DNA: TGTGCCAGTAGTATTGGAGGCACAGATACGCAGTATTTT

size: NA
V: TRBV12-3/TRBV12-4
J: TRBJ2-1
length: 13
D: NA
CDR3: CASSLERESGQFF
DNA: TGTGCCAGCAGTTTAGAACGGGAGTCCGGGCAGTTCTTC

size: NA
V: TRBV28
J: TRBJ1-3
length: 15
D: TRBD1
CDR3: CASSYDRGSGNTIYF
DNA: TGTGCCAGCAGTTACGACAGGGGATCTGGAAACACCATATATTTT

size: NA
V: TRBV28
J: TRBJ2-7
length: 14
D: NA
CDR3: CASSPNSPAYEQYF
DNA: TGTGCCAGCAGTCCCAACTCGCCGGCCTACGAGCAGTACTTC

size: NA
V: TRBV7-9
J: TRBJ2-5
length: 15
D: TRBD1
CDR3: CASSPRQGLGETQYF
DNA: TGTGCCAGCAGCCCCCGACAGGGATTAGGCGAGACCCAGTACTTC